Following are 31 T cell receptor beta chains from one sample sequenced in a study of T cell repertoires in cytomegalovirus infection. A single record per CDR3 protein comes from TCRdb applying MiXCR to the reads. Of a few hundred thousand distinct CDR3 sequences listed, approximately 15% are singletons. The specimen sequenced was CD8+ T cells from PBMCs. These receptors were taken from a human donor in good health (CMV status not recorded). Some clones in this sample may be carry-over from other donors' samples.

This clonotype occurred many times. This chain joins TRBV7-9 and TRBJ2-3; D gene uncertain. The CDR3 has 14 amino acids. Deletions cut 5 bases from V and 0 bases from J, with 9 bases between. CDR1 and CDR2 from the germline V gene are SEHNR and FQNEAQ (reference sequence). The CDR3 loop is CASSLYFSTDTQYF. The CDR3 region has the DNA TGTGCCAGCAGCCTTTACTTTAGCACAGATACGCAGTATTTT.

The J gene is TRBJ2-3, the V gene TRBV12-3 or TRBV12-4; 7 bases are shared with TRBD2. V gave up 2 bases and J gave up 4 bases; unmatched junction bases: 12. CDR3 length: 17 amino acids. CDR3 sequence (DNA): TGTGCCAGCAGTTTAATCTCTAGCGGAAATGATCCAGATACGCAGTATTTT. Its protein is CASSLISSGNDPDTQYF.

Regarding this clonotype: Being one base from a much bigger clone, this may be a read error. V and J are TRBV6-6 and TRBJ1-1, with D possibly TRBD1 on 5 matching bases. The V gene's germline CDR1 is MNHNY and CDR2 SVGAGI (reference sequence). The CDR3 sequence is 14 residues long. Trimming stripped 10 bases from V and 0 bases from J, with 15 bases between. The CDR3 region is CANIPTAMNTEAFF. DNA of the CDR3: TGTGCCAACATTCCGACAGCTATGAACACTGAAGCTTTCTTT.

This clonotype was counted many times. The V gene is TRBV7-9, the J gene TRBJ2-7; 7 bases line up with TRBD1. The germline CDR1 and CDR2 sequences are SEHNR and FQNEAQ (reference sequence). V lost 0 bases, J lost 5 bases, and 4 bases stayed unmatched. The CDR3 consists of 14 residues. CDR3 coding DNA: TGTGCCAGCAGCTTAGCGTCAACAGGGGACGAGCAGTACTTC. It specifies CASSLASTGDEQYF.

CDR3 in DNA: TGTGCCAGCAGTTACCTACAGGAGAACACTGAAGCTTTCTTT. Its protein product is CASSYLQENTEAFF. This chain links TRBV6-2 or TRBV6-3 with TRBJ1-1; TRBD1 is a possible D gene (5 bases). Germline CDR1 and CDR2: MNHEY and SVGEGT. This CDR3 is built from 14 residues. Trimming shortened V by 2 bases and J by 1 base, and 8 bases separated the two germline ends.

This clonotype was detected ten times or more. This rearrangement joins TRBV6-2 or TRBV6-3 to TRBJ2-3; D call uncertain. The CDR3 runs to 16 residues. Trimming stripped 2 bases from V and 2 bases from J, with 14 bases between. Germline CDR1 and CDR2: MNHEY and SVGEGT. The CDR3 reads CASSYGYGIFTDTQYF. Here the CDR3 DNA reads TGTGCCAGCAGTTACGGTTACGGAATATTCACAGATACGCAGTATTTT.

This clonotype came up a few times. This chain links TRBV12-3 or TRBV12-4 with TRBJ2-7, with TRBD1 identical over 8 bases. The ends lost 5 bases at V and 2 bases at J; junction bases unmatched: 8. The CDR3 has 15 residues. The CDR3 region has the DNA TGTGCCAGCAGTCATCCCCGGACAGGGACCTACGAGCAGTACTTC. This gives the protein CASSHPRTGTYEQYF.

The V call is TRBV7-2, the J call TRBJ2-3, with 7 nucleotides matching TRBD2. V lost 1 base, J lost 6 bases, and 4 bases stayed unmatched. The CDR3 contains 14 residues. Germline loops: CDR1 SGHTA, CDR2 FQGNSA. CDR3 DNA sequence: TGTGCCAGCAGCTTAGAGGCGCGGGGGGATACGCAGTATTTT. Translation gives CASSLEARGDTQYF.

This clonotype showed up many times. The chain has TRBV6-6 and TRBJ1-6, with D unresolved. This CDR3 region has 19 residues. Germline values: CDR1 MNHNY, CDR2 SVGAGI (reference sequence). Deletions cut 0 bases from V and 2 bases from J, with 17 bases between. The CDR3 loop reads CASSYSSGLGAPYNSPLHF. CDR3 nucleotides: TGTGCCAGCAGTTACTCGTCAGGACTCGGTGCCCCCTATAATTCACCCCTCCACTTT.

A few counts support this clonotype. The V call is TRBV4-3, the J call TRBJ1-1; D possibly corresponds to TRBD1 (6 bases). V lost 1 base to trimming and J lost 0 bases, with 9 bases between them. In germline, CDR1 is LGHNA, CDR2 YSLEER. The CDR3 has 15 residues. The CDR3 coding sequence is TGCGCCAGCAGCCAAGGCCGGGACATGAACACTGAAGCTTTCTTT. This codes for CASSQGRDMNTEAFF.

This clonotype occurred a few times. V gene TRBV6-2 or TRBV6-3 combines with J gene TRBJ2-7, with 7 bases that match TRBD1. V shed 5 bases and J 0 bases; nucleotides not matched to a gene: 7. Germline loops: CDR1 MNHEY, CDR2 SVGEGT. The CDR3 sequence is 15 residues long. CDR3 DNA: TGTGCCAGCAGTCTCGGGACAGCCTACTCCTACGAGCAGTACTTC. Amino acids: CASSLGTAYSYEQYF.

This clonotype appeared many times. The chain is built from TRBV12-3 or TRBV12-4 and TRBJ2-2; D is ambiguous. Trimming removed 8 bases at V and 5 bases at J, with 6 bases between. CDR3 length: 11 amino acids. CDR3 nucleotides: TGTGCCAGCTTTGTAACCGGGGAGCTGTTTTTT. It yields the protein CASFVTGELFF.

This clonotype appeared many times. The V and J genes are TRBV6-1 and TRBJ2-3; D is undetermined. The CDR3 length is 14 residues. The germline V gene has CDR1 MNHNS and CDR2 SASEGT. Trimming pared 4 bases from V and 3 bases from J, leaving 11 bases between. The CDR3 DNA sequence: TGTGCCAGCAGTGTTCTAATAGGGACAGATACGCAGTATTTT. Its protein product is CASSVLIGTDTQYF.

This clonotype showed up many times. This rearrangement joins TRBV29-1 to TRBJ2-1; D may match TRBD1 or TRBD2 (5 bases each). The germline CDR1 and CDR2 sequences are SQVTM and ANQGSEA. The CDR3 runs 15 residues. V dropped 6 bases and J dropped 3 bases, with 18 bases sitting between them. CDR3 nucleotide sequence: TGCAGCGTAGGCCTGGGCCAGGGAGACTACAATGAGCAGTTCTTC. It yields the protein CSVGLGQGDYNEQFF.

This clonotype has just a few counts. The CDR3: CAIKPADSYEQYF. CDR3 coding DNA: TGTGCCATCAAGCCAGCAGACAGTTACGAGCAGTACTTC. The genes are TRBV10-3 and TRBJ2-7, with D perhaps matching TRBD1 (5 bases). Germline V gene lookup returns CDR1 ENHRY and CDR2 SYGVKD. CDR3 length: 13 amino acids. Deletions cut 7 bases from V and 4 bases from J, with 14 bases between.

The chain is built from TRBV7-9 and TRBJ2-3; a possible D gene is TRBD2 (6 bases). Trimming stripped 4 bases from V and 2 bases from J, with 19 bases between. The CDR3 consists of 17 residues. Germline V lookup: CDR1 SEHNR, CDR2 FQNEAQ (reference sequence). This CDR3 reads CASSSATRGPFTDTQYF. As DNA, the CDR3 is TGTGCCAGCAGCTCCGCTACGCGGGGCCCATTCACAGATACGCAGTATTTT.

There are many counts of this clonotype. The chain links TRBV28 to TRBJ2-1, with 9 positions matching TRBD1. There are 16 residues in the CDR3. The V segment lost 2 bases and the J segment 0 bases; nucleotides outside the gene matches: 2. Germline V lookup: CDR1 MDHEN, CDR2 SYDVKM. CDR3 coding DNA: TGTGCCAGCAGTTTAATGACAGGGGGCTCCTACAATGAGCAGTTCTTC. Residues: CASSLMTGGSYNEQFF.

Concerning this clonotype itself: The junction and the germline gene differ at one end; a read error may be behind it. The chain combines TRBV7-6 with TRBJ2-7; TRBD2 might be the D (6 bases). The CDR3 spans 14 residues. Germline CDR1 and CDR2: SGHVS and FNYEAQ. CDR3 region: CAGSLGGNAYEQYF. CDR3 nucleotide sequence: TGTGCCGGCAGCCTCGGCGGGAACGCCTACGAGCAGTACTTC.

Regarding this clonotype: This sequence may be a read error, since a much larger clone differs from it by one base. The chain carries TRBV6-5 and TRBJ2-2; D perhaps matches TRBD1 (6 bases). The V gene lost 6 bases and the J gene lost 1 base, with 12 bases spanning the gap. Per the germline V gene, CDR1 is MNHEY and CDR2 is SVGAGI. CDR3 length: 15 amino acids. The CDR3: CASSHVQGNTGELFF. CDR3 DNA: TGTGCCAGCAGCCACGTACAGGGGAACACCGGGGAGCTGTTTTTT.

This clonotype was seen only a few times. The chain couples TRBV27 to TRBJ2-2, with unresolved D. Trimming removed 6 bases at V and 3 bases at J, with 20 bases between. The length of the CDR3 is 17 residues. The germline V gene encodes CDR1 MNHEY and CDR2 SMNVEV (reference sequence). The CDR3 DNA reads TGTGCCAGCAGCTCCGATTCCCTGTCCTGGTACACCGGGGAGCTGTTTTTT. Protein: CASSSDSLSWYTGELFF.

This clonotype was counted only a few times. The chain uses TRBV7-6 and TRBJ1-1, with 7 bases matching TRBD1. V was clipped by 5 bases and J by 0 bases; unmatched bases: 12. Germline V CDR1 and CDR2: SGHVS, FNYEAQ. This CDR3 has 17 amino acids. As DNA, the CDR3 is TGTGCCAGCAGCGAAGGGGGCCAGGGCCTCATGAACACTGAAGCTTTCTTT. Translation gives CASSEGGQGLMNTEAFF.

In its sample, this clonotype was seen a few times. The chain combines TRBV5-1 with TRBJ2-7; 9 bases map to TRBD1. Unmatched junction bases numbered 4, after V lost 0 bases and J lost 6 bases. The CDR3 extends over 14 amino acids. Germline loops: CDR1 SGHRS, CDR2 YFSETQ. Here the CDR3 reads CASSLGGTGFEQYF. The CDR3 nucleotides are TGCGCCAGCAGCTTGGGAGGGACAGGGTTCGAGCAGTACTTC.

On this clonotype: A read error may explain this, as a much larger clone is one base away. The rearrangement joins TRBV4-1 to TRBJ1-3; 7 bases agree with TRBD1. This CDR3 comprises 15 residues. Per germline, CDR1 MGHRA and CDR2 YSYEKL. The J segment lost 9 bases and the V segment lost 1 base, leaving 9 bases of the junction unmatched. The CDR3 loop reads CASSQGGGTVSTIYF. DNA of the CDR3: TGCGCCAGCAGCCAAGGAGGTGGGACAGTCAGCACCATATATTTT.

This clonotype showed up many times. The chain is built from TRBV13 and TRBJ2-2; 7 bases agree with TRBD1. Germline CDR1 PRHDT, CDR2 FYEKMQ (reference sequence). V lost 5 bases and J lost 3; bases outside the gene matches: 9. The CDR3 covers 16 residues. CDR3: CASSGPGQSYTGELFF. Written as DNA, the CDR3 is TGTGCCAGCAGCGGACCGGGACAGAGTTACACCGGGGAGCTGTTTTTT.

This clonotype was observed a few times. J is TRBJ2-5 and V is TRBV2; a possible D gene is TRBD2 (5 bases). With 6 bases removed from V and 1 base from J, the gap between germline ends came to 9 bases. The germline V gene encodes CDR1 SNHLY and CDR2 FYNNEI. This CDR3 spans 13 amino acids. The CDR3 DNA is TGTGCCAGCAGAGGAGCGGCCCAAGAGACCCAGTACTTC. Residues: CASRGAAQETQYF.

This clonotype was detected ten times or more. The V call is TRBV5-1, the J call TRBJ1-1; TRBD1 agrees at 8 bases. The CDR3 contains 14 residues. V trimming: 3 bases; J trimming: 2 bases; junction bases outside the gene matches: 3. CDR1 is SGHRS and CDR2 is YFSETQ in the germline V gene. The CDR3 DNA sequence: TGCGCCAGCAGCTGGACAGGGACAAACACTGAAGCTTTCTTT. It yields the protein CASSWTGTNTEAFF.

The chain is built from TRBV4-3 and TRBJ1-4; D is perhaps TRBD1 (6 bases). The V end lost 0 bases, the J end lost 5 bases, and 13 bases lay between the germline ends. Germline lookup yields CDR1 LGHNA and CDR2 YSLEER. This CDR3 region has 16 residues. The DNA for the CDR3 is TGCGCCAGCAGCCAAGATTATAGGACAGAGAATGAAAAACTGTTTTTT. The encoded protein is CASSQDYRTENEKLFF.

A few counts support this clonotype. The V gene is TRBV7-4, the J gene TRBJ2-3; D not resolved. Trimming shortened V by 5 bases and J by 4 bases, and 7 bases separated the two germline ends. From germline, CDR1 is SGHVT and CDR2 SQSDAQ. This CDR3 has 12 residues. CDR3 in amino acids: CASSRSADTQYF. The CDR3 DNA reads TGTGCCAGCAGCCGGTCAGCAGATACGCAGTATTTT.

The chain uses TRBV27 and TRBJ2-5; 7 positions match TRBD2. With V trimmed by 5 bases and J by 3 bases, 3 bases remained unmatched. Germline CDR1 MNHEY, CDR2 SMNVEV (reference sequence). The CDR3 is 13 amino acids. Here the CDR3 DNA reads TGTGCCAGCAGTCGGGGGGTGAAAGAGACCCAGTACTTC. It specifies CASSRGVKETQYF.

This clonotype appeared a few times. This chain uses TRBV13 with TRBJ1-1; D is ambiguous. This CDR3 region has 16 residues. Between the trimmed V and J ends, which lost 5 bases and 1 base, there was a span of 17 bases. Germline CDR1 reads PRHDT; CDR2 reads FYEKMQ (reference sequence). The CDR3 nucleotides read TGTGCCAGCAGCCCCCGTATTCGGGTCAAGAACACTGAAGCTTTCTTT. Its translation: CASSPRIRVKNTEAFF.

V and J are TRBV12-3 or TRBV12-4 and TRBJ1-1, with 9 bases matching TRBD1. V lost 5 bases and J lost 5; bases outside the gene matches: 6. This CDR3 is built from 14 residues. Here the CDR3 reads CASSPGTGWTEAFF. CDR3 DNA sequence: TGTGCCAGCAGTCCAGGGACAGGGTGGACTGAAGCTTTCTTT.